This TCR beta chain comes out of a study of T-cell memory formation after mild COVID-19. This clonotype showed up just a few times. The V end lost 8 bases, the J end lost 0 bases, and 10 bases lay between the germline ends. Germline CDR1 and CDR2: LGHNT and FRNRAP. CDR3 length: 13 residues. MiXCR, run by TCRdb on the 5' RACE reads, gives a single entry per CDR3 protein. The data contain around 140,000 distinct CDR3 sequences, 25% of them seen just once; the ten biggest clones take up roughly 25%. The gene calls are TRBV12-5 and TRBJ1-1, with a weak D call TRBD1 (5 bases). The sequencing sample was made of PBMCs or a T cell subset sorted from them (not recorded which). The sequence derives from an adult woman who had mild COVID-19 (a few samples of this study predate the infection). Cell type and time point are not known. CDR3 region: CASSAGLNTEAFF. The DNA of the CDR3 is TGTGCTAGTTCCGCGGGACTGAACACTGAAGCTTTCTTT.